The sequence of this T cell receptor beta chain was determined in a study of T cell responses to AZD1222 COVID-19 vaccine. General observations from the study: Unmutated regions of variants are reportedly targeted by nearly half of spike-specific TCRs.

The CDR3 is made up of 15 amino acids. The germline V gene has CDR1 SGDLS and CDR2 YYNGEE. Trimming shortened V by 4 bases and J by 2 bases, and 13 bases separated the two germline ends. Only in-frame clones appear in the TCRdb table, and some are missing; sequencing was by immunoSEQ multiplex PCR. Counted here are 120,000 to 150,000 clones, 88% occurring once; the ten biggest clones make up 3% to 4%. A note on this clone: What it recognizes is unknown.

The receptor comes from an adult in good health. The source material was peripheral blood, sampled on day 0 of MenACWY control vaccination. V usage is TRBV9 and J usage is TRBJ1-3, with D maybe TRBD1 (5 bases). In DNA, the CDR3 is TGTGCCAGCAGCCTGGATTGGGGCGCTGGAAACACCATATATTTT. It yields the protein CASSLDWGAGNTIYF.